Sequencing of this TCR beta chain was carried out in a study of identical twins. In TCRdb, the 5' RACE reads were re-called with MiXCR into one record per CDR3 protein. The data show 200,000 to 250,000 distinct CDR3 sequences, around 7.6% seen once. Study outcomes and limitations: Twins showed weaker excess sharing in their beta out-of-frame sequences. Part of the zero-insertion signal could reflect confounding by invariant MAIT and iNKT cells.

As for this clonotype: The antigen is not known.

This sample was also put to use in a study of yellow fever vaccine responses in identical twins.

This clonotype originated in a woman aged 18-30 years in good health. Sample: CD8+ T cells sorted from blood.

CDR3 residues: CASGLFWDRSTDTQYF. The CDR3 coding sequence is TGTGCTAGTGGTTTGTTCTGGGATCGCAGCACAGATACGCAGTATTTT. The V and J genes are TRBV12-5 and TRBJ2-3; D not resolved. In germline, CDR1 is LGHNT, CDR2 FRNRAP. The CDR3 sequence is 16 residues long. Trimming removed 2 bases at V and 0 bases at J, with 12 bases between.